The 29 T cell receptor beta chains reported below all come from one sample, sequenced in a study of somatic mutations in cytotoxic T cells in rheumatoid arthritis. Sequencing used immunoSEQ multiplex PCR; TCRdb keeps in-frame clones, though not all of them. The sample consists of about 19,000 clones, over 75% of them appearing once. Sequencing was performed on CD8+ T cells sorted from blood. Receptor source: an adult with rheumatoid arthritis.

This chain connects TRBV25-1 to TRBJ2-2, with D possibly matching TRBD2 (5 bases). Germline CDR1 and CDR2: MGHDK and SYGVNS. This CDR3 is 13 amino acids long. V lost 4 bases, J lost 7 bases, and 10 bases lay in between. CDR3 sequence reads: CASSVLVGGELFF. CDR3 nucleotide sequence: TGTGCCAGCAGTGTACTAGTGGGCGGGGAGCTGTTTTTT.

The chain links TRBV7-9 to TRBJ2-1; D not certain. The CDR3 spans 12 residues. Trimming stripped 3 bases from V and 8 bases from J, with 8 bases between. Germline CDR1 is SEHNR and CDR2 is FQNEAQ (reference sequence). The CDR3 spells CASSLRIDEQFF. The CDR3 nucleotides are TGTGCCAGCAGCTTGAGGATCGATGAGCAGTTCTTC.

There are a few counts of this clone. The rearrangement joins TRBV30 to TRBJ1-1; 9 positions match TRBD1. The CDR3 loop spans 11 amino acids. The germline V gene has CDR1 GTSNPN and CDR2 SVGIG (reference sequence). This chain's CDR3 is CAGQGNTEAFF. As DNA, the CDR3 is TGTGCGGGACAGGGGAACACTGAAGCTTTCTTT. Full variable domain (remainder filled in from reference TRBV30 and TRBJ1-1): SQTIHQWPATLVQPVGSPLSLECTVEGTSNPNLYWYRQAAGRGLQLLFYSVGIGQISSEVPQNLSASRPQDRQFILSSKKLLLSDSGFYLCAGQGNTEAFFGQGTRLTVV.

This CDR3 reads CASSAPLSYNEQFF. CDR3 in DNA: TGTGCCAGCAGTGCCCCATTGTCCTACAATGAGCAGTTCTTC. The rearrangement joins TRBV27 to TRBJ2-1; D remains unclear. V gave up 5 bases and J gave up 1 base, with 9 bases separating them. Per germline, CDR1 MNHEY and CDR2 SMNVEV (reference sequence). The CDR3 is made up of 14 amino acids.

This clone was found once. CDR3 bases: TGTGCCTGGAGTCCAGGAGTAGAAAATTCACCCCTCCACTTT. This codes for CAWSPGVENSPLHF. The chain combines TRBV30 with TRBJ1-6; D unclear. The germline CDR1 and CDR2 sequences are GTSNPN and SVGIG (reference sequence). This CDR3 has 14 amino acids. Trimming took off 2 bases at V and 7 bases at J, with 12 bases between the two ends.

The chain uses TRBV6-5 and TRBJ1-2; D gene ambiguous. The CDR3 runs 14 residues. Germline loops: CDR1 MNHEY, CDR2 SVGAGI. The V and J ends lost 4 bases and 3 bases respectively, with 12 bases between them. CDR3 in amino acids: CASSFRPDYYGYTF. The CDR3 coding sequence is TGTGCCAGCAGTTTCCGACCGGATTACTATGGCTACACCTTC.

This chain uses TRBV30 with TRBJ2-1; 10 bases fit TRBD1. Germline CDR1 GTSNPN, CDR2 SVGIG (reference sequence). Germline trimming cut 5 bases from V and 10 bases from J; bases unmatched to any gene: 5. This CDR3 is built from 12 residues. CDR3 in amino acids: CAWVGTGAEQFF. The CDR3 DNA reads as TGTGCCTGGGTAGGGACAGGGGCCGAGCAGTTCTTC.

CDR3 in amino acids: CASSDSDRGCPEAFF. The DNA for the CDR3 is TGTGCCAGCAGTGACTCGGACAGGGGTTGTCCTGAAGCTTTCTTT. The V and J genes are TRBV6-4 and TRBJ1-1; TRBD1 matches 9 bases. The CDR3 runs to 15 residues. Germline CDR1 is MRHNA and CDR2 is SNTAGT. Germline trimming cut 0 bases from V and 6 bases from J; bases unmatched to any gene: 5.

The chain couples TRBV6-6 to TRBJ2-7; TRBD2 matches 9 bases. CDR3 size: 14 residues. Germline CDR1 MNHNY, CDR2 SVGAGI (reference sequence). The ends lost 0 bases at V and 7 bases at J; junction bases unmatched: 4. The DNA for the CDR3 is TGTGCCAGCAGTTACTCAGCGGGGGGCGTGGAGCAGTACTTC. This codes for CASSYSAGGVEQYF.

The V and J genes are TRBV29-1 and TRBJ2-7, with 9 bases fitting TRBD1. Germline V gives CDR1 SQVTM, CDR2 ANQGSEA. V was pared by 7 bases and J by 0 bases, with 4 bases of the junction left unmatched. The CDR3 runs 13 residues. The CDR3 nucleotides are TGCAGCGCAAAGACAGGGGGCTCCTACGAGCAGTACTTC. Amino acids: CSAKTGGSYEQYF.

The CDR3, as DNA: TGTGCCAAAACCGCACACCTCCGCTCCACCTTCAATCAGCCCCAGCATTTT. It codes for CAKTAHLRSTFNQPQHF. V is TRBV19 and J is TRBJ1-5; D gene uncertain. Looked up from germline, CDR1 is LNHDA and CDR2 is SQIVND (reference sequence). The CDR3 is made up of 17 amino acids. Trimming removed 10 bases from V and 3 bases from J, with 25 bases in between. The full variable domain, rest sourced from reference TRBV19 and TRBJ1-5, is DGGITQSPKYLFRKEGQNVTLSCEQNLNHDAMYWYRQDPGQGLRLIYYSQIVNDFQKGDIAEGYSVSREKKESFPLTVTSAQKNPTAFYLCAKTAHLRSTFNQPQHFGDGTRLSIL.

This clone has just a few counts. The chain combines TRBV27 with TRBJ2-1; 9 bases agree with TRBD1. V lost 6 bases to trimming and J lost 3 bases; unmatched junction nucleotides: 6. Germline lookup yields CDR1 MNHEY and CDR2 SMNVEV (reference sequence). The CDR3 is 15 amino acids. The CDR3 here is CASRPWTGDYNEQFF. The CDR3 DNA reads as TGTGCCAGCAGACCATGGACAGGGGACTACAATGAGCAGTTCTTC.

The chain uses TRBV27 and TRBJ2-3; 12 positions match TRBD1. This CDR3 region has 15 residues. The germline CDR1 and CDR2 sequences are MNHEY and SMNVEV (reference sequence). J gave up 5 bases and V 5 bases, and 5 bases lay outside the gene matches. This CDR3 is CASSIGTGGLDTQYF. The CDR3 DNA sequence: TGTGCCAGCAGTATCGGGACAGGGGGCTTAGATACGCAGTATTTT.

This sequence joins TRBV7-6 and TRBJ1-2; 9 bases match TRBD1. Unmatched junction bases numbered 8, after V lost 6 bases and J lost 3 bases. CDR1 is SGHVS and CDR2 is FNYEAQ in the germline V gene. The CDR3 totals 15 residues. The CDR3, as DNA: TGTGCCAGCAGGTCCGGGACAGGGAAGGACTATGGCTACACCTTC. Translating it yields CASRSGTGKDYGYTF.

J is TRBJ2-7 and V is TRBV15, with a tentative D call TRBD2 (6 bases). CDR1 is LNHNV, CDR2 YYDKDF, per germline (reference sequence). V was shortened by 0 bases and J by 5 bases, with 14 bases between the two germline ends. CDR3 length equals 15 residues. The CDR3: CATSRDGGGAHEQYF. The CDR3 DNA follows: TGTGCCACCAGCAGAGACGGTGGAGGGGCCCACGAGCAGTACTTC.

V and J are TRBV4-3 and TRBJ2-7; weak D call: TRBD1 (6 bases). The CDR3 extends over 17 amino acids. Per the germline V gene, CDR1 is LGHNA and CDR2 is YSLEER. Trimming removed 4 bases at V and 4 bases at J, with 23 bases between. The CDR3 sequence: CASSPDNSGTTTYEQYF. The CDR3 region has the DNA TGCGCCAGCAGCCCAGACAACTCCGGGACAACGACTTACGAGCAGTACTTC.

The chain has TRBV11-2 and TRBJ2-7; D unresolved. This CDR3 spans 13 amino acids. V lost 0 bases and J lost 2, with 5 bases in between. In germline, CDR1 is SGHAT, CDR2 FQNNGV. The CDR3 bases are TGTGCCAGCAGCTTAGATATGGCCTACGAGCAGTACTTC. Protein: CASSLDMAYEQYF.

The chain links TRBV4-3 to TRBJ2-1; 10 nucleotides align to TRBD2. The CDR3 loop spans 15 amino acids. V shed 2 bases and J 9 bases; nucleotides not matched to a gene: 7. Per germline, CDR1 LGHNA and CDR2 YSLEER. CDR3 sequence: CASSQITSGEGEQFF. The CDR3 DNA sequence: TGCGCCAGCAGCCAAATAACTAGCGGGGAGGGTGAGCAGTTCTTC.

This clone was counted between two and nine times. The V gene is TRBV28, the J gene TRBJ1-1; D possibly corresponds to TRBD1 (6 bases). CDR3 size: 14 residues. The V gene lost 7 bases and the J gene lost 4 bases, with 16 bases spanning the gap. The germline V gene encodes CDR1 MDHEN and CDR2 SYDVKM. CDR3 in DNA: TGTGCCAGCACCGAACTGGACAGCGGCACTGAAGCTTTCTTT. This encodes CASTELDSGTEAFF.

CDR3 nucleotide sequence: TGTGCCAGCAGCCAAGATCTCACGTCCGCCTCGCCCCAGCATTTT. Residues: CASSQDLTSASPQHF. This rearrangement joins TRBV4-2 to TRBJ1-5; the D is unclear. V was shortened by 0 bases and J by 9 bases, with 15 bases between the two germline ends. Germline-derived CDR1 and CDR2 are LGHNA and YNFKEQ. There are 15 residues in the CDR3.

The CDR3 DNA reads as TGCGCCAGCAGCCAAGGGCGGTTTGACAGGGACTATCGTAAAGGCGGCTACACCTTC. Protein sequence: CASSQGRFDRDYRKGGYTF. The V call is TRBV4-3, the J call TRBJ1-2; 7 bases line up with TRBD1. Germline V gene data show CDR1 as LGHNA and CDR2 as YSLEER. The CDR3 runs 19 residues. V gave up 1 base and J gave up 8 bases; unmatched junction bases: 22.

In DNA, the CDR3 is TGTGCCAGCAGCTTAGATGCCGGACTAGCGGGGAGCTCCTACAATGAGCAGTTCTTC. Translating gives CASSLDAGLAGSSYNEQFF. The chain employs TRBV11-2 and TRBJ2-1; TRBD2 matches 12 bases. Germline assignment: CDR1 SGHAT and CDR2 FQNNGV. J gave up 0 bases and V 0 bases, and 6 bases lay outside the gene matches. CDR3 size: 19 residues.

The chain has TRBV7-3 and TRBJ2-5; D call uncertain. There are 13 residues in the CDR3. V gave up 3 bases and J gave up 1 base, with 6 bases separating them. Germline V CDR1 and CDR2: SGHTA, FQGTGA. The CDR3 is CASSFWGQETQYF. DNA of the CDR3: TGTGCCAGCAGCTTTTGGGGCCAAGAGACCCAGTACTTC.

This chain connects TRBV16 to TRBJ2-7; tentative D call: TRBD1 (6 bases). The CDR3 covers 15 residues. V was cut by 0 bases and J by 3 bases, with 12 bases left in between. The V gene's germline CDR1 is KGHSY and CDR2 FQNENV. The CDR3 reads CASSQSAGDHYEQYF. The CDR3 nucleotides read TGTGCCAGCAGCCAATCGGCAGGGGACCACTACGAGCAGTACTTC.

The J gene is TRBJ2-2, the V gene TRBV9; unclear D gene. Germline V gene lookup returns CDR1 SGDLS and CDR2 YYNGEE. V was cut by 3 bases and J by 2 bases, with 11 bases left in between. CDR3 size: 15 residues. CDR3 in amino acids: CASSARYGNTGELFF. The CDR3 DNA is TGTGCCAGCAGCGCCCGGTACGGAAACACCGGGGAGCTGTTTTTT.

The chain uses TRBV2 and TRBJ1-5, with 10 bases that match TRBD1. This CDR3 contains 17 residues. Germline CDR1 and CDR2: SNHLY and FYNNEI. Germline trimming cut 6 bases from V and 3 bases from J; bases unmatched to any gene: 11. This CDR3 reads CASSYPLGQGYNQPQHF. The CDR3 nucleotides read TGTGCCAGCAGCTACCCTTTGGGACAGGGGTACAATCAGCCCCAGCATTTT.

The CDR3 sequence is CASSYALQGTAEAFF. The CDR3 bases are TGTGCCAGCAGTTACGCGCTACAGGGGACGGCTGAAGCTTTCTTT. This chain joins TRBV6-6 and TRBJ1-1, with TRBD1 matching over 7 bases. This CDR3 region has 15 residues. The V gene end was trimmed by 2 bases and the J gene end by 6 bases; junction bases not matched to a gene: 9. Germline V gene sequence: CDR1 MNHNY, CDR2 SVGAGI (reference sequence).

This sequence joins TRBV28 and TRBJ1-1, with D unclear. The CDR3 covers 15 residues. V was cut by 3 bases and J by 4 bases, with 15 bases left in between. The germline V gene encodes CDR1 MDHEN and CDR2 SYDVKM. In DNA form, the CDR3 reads TGTGCCAGCAGTTTCCCACGTCCTCGGGGCACTGAAGCTTTCTTT. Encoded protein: CASSFPRPRGTEAFF.

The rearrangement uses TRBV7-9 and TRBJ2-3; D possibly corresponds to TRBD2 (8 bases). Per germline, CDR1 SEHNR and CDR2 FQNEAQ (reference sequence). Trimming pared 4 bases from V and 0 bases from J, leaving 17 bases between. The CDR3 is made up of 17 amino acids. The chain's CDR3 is CASSSTIAGQSTDTQYF. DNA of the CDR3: TGTGCCAGCAGCTCCACCATAGCGGGACAGAGCACAGATACGCAGTATTTT.